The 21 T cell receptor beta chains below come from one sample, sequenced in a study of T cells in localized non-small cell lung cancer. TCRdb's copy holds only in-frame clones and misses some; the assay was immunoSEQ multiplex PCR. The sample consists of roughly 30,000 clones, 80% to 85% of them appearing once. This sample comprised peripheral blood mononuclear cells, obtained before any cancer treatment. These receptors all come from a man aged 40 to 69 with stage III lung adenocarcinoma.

The chain's CDR3 is CASSLSGRMEQHF. In nucleotides, the CDR3 is TGTGCCAGCAGCTTGTCAGGGAGGATGGAGCAGCATTTT. The gene calls are TRBV5-5 and TRBJ1-5; TRBD1 is a possible D gene (5 bases). Germline assignment: CDR1 SGHKS and CDR2 YYEKEE (reference sequence). CDR3 length: 13 residues. With 1 base removed from V and 13 bases from J, the gap between germline ends came to 15 bases.

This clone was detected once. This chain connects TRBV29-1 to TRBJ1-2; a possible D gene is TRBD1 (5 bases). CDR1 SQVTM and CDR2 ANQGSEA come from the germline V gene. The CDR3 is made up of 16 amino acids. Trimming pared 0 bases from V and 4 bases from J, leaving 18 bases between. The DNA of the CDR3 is TGCAGCGTTGAAGATAAACGAGGGGCCCTTGGCTATGGCTACACCTTC. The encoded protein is CSVEDKRGALGYGYTF.

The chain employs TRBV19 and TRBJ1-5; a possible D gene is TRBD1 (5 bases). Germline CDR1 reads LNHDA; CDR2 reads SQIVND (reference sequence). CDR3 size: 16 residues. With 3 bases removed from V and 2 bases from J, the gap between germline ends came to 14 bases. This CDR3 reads CASSIERGGGNQPQHF. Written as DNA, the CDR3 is TGTGCCAGTAGTATCGAGAGGGGTGGAGGCAATCAGCCCCAGCATTTT.

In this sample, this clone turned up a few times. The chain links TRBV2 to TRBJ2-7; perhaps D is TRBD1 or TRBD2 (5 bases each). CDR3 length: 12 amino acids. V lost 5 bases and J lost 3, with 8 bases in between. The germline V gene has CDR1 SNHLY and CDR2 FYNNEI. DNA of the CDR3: TGTGCCAGCAGTCGGGACCTCTACGAGCAGTACGTC. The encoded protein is CASSRDLYEQYV.

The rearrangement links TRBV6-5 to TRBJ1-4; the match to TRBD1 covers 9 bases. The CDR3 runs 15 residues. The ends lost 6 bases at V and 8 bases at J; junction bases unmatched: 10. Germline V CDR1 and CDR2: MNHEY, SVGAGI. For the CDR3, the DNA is TGTGCCAGCAGCATGACCGGGACAGGGAAAGAAAAACTGTTTTTT. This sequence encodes CASSMTGTGKEKLFF.

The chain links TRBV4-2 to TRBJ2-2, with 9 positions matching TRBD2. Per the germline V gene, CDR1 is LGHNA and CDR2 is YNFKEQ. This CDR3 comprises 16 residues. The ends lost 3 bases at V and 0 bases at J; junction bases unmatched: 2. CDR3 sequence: CASSQWTSANTGELFF. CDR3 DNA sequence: TGTGCCAGCAGCCAGTGGACTAGCGCGAACACCGGGGAGCTGTTTTTT.

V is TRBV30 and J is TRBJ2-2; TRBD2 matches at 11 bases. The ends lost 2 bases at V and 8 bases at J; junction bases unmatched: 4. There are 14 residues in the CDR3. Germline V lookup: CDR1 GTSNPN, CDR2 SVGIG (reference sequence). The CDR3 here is CAWSQTSGKGELFF. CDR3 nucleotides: TGTGCCTGGAGTCAGACTAGCGGGAAGGGGGAGCTGTTTTTT.

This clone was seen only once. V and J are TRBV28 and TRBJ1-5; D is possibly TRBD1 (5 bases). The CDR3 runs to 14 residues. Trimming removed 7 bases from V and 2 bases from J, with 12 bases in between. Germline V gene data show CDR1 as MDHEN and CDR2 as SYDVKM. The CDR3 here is CASMPGSGNQPQHF. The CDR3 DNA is TGTGCCAGCATGCCAGGGTCGGGCAATCAGCCCCAGCATTTT.

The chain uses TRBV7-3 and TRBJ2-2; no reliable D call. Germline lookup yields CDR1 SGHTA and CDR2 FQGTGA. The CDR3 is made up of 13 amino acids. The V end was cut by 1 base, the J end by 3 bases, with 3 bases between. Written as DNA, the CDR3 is TGTGCCAGCAGCTTAAGCTACACCGGGGAGCTGTTTTTT. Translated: CASSLSYTGELFF.

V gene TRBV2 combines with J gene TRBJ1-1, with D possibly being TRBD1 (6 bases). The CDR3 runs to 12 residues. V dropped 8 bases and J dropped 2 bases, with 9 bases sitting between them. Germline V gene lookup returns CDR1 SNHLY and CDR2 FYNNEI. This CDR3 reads CASRTVNTEAFF. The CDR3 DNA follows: TGTGCCAGCCGGACAGTAAACACTGAAGCTTTCTTT.

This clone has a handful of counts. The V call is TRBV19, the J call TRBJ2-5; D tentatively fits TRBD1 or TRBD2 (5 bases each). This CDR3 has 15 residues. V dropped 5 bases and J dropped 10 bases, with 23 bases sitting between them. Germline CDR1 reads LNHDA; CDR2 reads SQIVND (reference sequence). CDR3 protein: CASSPPGTGILIQYF. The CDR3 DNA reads TGTGCCAGTAGTCCCCCCGGGACGGGAATTTTAATCCAGTACTTC.

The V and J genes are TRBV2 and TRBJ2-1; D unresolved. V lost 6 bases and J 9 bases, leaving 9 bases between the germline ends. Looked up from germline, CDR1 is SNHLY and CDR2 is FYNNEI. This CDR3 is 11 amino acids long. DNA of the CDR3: TGTGCCAGCAGCGCGCGTACTGAGCAGTTCTTC. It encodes CASSARTEQFF. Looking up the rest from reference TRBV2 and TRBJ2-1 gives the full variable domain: EPEVTQTPSHQVTQMGQEVILRCVPISNHLYFYWYRQILGQKVEFLVSFYNNEISEKSEIFDDQFSVERPDGSNFTLKIRSTKLEDSAMYFCASSARTEQFFGPGTRLTVL.

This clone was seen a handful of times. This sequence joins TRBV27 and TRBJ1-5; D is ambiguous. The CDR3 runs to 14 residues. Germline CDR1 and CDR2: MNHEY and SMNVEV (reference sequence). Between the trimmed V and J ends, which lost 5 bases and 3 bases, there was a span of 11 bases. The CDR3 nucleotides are TGTGCCAGCAGTAGGAGAGCGAACAATCAGCCCCAGCATTTT. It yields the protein CASSRRANNQPQHF.

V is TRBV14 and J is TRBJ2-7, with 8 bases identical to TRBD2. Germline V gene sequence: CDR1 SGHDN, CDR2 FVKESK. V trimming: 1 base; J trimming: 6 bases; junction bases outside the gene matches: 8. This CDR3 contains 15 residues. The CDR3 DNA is TGTGCCAGCAGCCAAGCGGCCAGCGGGAGAAGCGAGCAGTACTTC. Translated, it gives CASSQAASGRSEQYF.

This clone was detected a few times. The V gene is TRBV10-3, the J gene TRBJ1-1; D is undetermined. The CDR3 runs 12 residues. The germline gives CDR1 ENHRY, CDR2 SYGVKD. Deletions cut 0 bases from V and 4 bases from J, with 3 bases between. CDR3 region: CAISESGTEAFF. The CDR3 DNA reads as TGTGCCATCAGTGAGTCCGGCACTGAAGCTTTCTTT.

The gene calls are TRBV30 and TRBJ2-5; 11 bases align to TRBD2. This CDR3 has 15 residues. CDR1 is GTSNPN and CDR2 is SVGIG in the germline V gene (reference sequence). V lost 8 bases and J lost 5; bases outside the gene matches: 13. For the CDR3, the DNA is TGTGCCGCTCGGACTAGCGGGTCCCGAGGGGAGACCCAGTACTTC. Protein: CAARTSGSRGETQYF.

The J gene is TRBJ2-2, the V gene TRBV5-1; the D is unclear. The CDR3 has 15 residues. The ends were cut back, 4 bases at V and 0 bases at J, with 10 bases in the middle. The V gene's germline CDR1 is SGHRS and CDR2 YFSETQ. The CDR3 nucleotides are TGCGCCAGCAGCGGTCAGCTTTCGAACACCGGGGAGCTGTTTTTT. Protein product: CASSGQLSNTGELFF.

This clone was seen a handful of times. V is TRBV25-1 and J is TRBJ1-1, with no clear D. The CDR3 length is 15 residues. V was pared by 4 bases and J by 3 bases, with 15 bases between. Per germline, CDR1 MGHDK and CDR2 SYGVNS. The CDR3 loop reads CASSALSNWDTEAFF. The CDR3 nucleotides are TGTGCCAGCAGTGCCCTCTCTAATTGGGACACTGAAGCTTTCTTT.

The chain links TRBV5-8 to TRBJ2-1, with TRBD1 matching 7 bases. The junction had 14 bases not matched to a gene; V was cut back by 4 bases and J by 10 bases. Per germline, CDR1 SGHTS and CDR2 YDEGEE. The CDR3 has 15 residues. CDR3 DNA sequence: TGTGCCAGCAGCACCTGGGACCAACAGGGGAAGGAGCAGTTCTTC. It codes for CASSTWDQQGKEQFF.

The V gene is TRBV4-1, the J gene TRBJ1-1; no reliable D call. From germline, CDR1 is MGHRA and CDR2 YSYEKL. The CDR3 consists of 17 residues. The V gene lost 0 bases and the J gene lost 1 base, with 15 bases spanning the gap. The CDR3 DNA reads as TGCGCCAGCAGCCAAGATGGTCTGGGAGGGTGGAACACTGAAGCTTTCTTT. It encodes CASSQDGLGGWNTEAFF.

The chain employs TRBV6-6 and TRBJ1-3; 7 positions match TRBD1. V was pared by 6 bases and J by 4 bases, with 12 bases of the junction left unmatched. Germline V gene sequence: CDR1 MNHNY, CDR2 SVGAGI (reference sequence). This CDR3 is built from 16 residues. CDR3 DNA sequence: TGTGCCAGCAGATTAGATGGAACAGGGGCCGGAAACACCATATATTTT. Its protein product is CASRLDGTGAGNTIYF.